This T cell receptor beta chain was recovered during a study of Ad26.COV2.S vaccination and SARS-CoV-2 variants. Study-wide context: A COV1001 Ad26.COV2.S trial-arm participant provided the sample.

The treatment was: 15 to 20 received Ad26.COV2.S at low or high dose, single or two shots; a few received placebo; per-sample allocation not given. At day 63 after the first vaccine or placebo injection, samples were drawn. Using immunoSEQ multiplex PCR, the repertoire was profiled, and TCRdb retains in-frame clones only, with some absent. This table holds around 450,000 clones, around nine tenths found once. The CDR3 spans 15 residues. Germline CDR1 reads GTSNPN; CDR2 reads SVGIG (reference sequence). Germline trimming cut 2 bases from V and 4 bases from J; bases unmatched to any gene: 9. The chain uses TRBV30 and TRBJ2-3; TRBD1 matches 7 bases. This sequence originates from a person aged 18 to 65 who received the Ad26.COV2.S COVID-19 vaccine or a placebo. The sequenced sample was peripheral blood, obtained in a trial of Ad26.COV2.S vaccine versus placebo. CDR3 protein: CAWSRTGVGPDTQYF. The CDR3 DNA reads TGTGCCTGGAGTAGGACAGGCGTCGGTCCAGATACGCAGTATTTT. The entire variable domain, with the rest obtained from reference TRBV30 and TRBJ2-3, is as follows: SQTIHQWPATLVQPVGSPLSLECTVEGTSNPNLYWYRQAAGRGLQLLFYSVGIGQISSEVPQNLSASRPQDRQFILSSKKLLLSDSGFYLCAWSRTGVGPDTQYFGPGTRLTVL.